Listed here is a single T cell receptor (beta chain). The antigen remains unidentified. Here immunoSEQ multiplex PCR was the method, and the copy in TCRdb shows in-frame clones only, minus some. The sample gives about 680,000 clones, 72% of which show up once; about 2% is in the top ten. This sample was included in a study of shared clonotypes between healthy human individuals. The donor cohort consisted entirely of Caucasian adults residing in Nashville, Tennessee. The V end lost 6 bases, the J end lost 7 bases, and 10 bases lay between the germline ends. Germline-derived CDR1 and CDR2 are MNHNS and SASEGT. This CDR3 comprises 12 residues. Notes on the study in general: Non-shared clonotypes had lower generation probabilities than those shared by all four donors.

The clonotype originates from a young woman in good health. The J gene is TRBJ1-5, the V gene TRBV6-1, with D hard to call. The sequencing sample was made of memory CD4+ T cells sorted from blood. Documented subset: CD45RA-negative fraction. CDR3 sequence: CASSPLGQPQHF. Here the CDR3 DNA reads TGTGCCAGCAGCCCGTTGGGACAGCCCCAGCATTTT.